This T cell receptor beta chain appears in the sequencing data of a study of T cell responses to AZD1222 COVID-19 vaccine. Study as a whole: Some second doses came at about 4 weeks and others at about 12 weeks; these were pooled.

Study findings and constraints: There were mostly white British donors and more females than males, and clonal diversity was possibly underestimated. Researchers took repertoire samples only after the peak T cell response had come. Recipients of two AZD1222 doses showed rising Spike-specific TCR breadth and depth.

In the case of this clone: Its antigen remains unknown.

Trimming cost V 6 bases and J 4 bases; bases outside gene matches: 14. CDR1 is SQVTM and CDR2 is ANQGSEA in the germline V gene. The CDR3 runs to 15 residues. Clones were sequenced by immunoSEQ multiplex PCR, and TCRdb holds only the in-frame ones, with some missing. The sample lists approximately 120,000 clones, around 87% occurring once. The receptor was derived from an adult in good health. The sample in question was peripheral blood, obtained on day 0 of AZD1222 vaccination. This sequence joins TRBV29-1 and TRBJ1-1; 7 bases are shared with TRBD1. This CDR3 reads CSVSDRLGGGTEAFF. CDR3 DNA: TGCAGCGTGTCGGACAGGTTGGGGGGTGGCACTGAAGCTTTCTTT.